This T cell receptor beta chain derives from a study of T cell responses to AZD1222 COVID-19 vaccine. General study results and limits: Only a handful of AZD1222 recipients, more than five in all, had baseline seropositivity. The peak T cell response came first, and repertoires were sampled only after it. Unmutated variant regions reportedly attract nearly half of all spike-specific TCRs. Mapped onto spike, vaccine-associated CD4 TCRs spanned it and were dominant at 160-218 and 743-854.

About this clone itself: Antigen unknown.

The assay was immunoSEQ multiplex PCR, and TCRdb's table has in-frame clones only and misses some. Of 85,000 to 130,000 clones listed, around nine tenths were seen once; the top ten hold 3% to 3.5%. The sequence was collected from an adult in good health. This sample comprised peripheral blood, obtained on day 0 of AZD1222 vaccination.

This chain's CDR3 is CASSLEAVGRGKLFF. The DNA for the CDR3 is TGCGCCAGCAGCTTGGAGGCAGTGGGGCGAGGAAAACTGTTTTTT. The V call is TRBV5-1, the J call TRBJ1-4, with D maybe TRBD1 (5 bases). CDR1 SGHRS and CDR2 YFSETQ come from the germline V gene. Trimming stripped 0 bases from V and 10 bases from J, with 16 bases between. This CDR3 has 15 residues.